Shown below are 27 T cell receptor beta chains from a single sample sequenced in a study of T cells after yellow fever vaccination. TCRdb re-derived calls from the 5' RACE reads in MiXCR, one entry per CDR3 protein. In the table there are about 85,000 distinct CDR3 sequences, 10% to 15% of which are singletons. Sample: CD8+ T cells not binding an NS4B(214-222) dextramer, sorted from PBMCs, taken approximately 22 days after the first yellow fever vaccination. The source of these receptors is a man between 18 and 29 years old who received the YFV17D yellow fever vaccine.

This rearrangement joins TRBV6-1 to TRBJ2-7; 10 bases are a match to TRBD2. Germline CDR1 reads MNHNS; CDR2 reads SASEGT. This CDR3 spans 14 amino acids. Unmatched junction bases numbered 4, after V lost 4 bases and J lost 4 bases. The DNA of the CDR3 is TGTGCCAGCAGTGGAGCGGGGGGGCAATACGAGCAGTACTTC. It translates to CASSGAGGQYEQYF.

There are a few counts of this clonotype. J is TRBJ2-1 and V is TRBV6-1; weak D call: TRBD2 (5 bases). This CDR3 is 15 amino acids long. Germline V CDR1 and CDR2: MNHNS, SASEGT. The V end was cut by 7 bases, the J end by 0 bases, with 13 bases between. As DNA, the CDR3 is TGTGCCAGCATAGTTCCGGGGAGCTCCTACAATGAGCAGTTCTTC. Amino acid sequence: CASIVPGSSYNEQFF.

The CDR3 DNA is TGTGCCAGCAGCTTAAACCCACCCGGGACAGGGTCTCAAGAGACCCAGTACTTC. This translates into CASSLNPPGTGSQETQYF. The V call is TRBV7-3, the J call TRBJ2-5, with TRBD1 matching 9 bases. Unmatched junction bases numbered 11, after V lost 1 base and J lost 2 bases. CDR3 length: 18 amino acids. Germline-derived CDR1 and CDR2 are SGHTA and FQGTGA.

The chain carries TRBV4-3 and TRBJ2-3; possibly TRBD1 for D (6 bases). This CDR3 is 16 amino acids long. V lost 1 base, J lost 4 bases, and 15 bases lay in between. CDR1 and CDR2 (germline): LGHNA, YSLEER. The CDR3 coding sequence is TGCGCCAGCAGCCAAGCAGGGGTTTATCGCCCAGATACGCAGTATTTT. Translating gives CASSQAGVYRPDTQYF.

The V call is TRBV28, the J call TRBJ2-3, with unresolved D. Germline V gives CDR1 MDHEN, CDR2 SYDVKM. Trimming shortened V by 5 bases and J by 0 bases, and 12 bases separated the two germline ends. The CDR3 sequence is 15 residues long. The CDR3 reads CASSPIADSTDTQYF. In DNA, the CDR3 is TGTGCCAGCAGTCCGATCGCCGACAGCACAGATACGCAGTATTTT.

The V gene is TRBV3-1, the J gene TRBJ2-5, with no clear D. This CDR3 is 17 amino acids long. Germline V CDR1 and CDR2: LGHDT, YNNKEL (reference sequence). Deletions cut 0 bases from V and 5 bases from J, with 19 bases between. The DNA for the CDR3 is TGTGCCAGCAGCCAAGAGAAGGCTCTCACATTCATGGAGACCCAGTACTTC. Translating it yields CASSQEKALTFMETQYF.

The genes are TRBV29-1 and TRBJ2-7, with D possibly TRBD2 on 5 matching bases. V was trimmed by 3 bases and J by 5 bases, leaving 11 bases between them. The CDR3 covers 12 residues. Germline V lookup: CDR1 SQVTM, CDR2 ANQGSEA. CDR3 coding DNA: TGCAGCGTTGAGGCTAGCTTCGACGAGCAGTACTTC. The encoded protein is CSVEASFDEQYF.

The table lists this clonotype with many counts. The V gene is TRBV27, the J gene TRBJ1-5; D unclear. The CDR3 is made up of 14 amino acids. Trimming stripped 2 bases from V and 1 base from J, with 6 bases between. Per the germline V gene, CDR1 is MNHEY and CDR2 is SMNVEV (reference sequence). The CDR3 is CASSLRGSNQPQHF. In nucleotides, the CDR3 is TGTGCCAGCAGTTTACGAGGAAGCAATCAGCCCCAGCATTTT.

The CDR3 DNA reads TGTGCCAGCATGAGGGAAAACACCGGGGAGCTGTTTTTT. Protein sequence: CASMRENTGELFF. J is TRBJ2-2 and V is TRBV27; D perhaps matches TRBD2 (5 bases). Trimming took off 7 bases at V and 2 bases at J, with 8 bases between the two ends. This CDR3 has 13 amino acids. The V gene's germline CDR1 is MNHEY and CDR2 SMNVEV (reference sequence).

This chain links TRBV9 with TRBJ2-2, with D tentatively TRBD2 (7 bases). Between the trimmed V and J ends, which lost 0 bases and 7 bases, there was a span of 13 bases. The CDR3 is 15 residues long. Germline assignment: CDR1 SGDLS and CDR2 YYNGEE. The CDR3 is CASSVAGGLGGELFF. The DNA of the CDR3 is TGTGCCAGCAGCGTAGCGGGGGGCCTTGGCGGGGAGCTGTTTTTT.

The chain links TRBV20-1 to TRBJ2-7; TRBD2 is a possible D gene (5 bases). Germline values: CDR1 DFQATT, CDR2 SNEGSKA (reference sequence). This CDR3 contains 14 residues. Trimming removed 2 bases at V and 3 bases at J, with 14 bases between. The CDR3 bases are TGCAGTGCTAGATCCCGGGGTAGAAGCTACGAGCAGTACTTC. Protein: CSARSRGRSYEQYF.

The rearrangement links TRBV7-9 to TRBJ2-1, with D possibly matching TRBD2 (7 bases). The V and J ends lost 6 bases and 5 bases respectively, with 17 bases between them. The CDR3 sequence is 15 residues long. Germline V gene sequence: CDR1 SEHNR, CDR2 FQNEAQ (reference sequence). The CDR3 region has the DNA TGTGCCAGCAGGCAAACGGGGGGCCATAACAATGAGCAGTTCTTC. Its translation is CASRQTGGHNNEQFF.

The CDR3 loop reads CASGFGTAYEQYF. In DNA form, the CDR3 reads TGTGCTAGTGGTTTTGGGACAGCCTACGAGCAGTACTTC. The rearrangement joins TRBV12-5 to TRBJ2-7; 7 positions agree with TRBD1. Germline V gene sequence: CDR1 LGHNT, CDR2 FRNRAP. After removal of 3 bases from V and 2 bases from J, the junction contained 1 base not matched to a gene. The CDR3 has 13 residues.

The V gene is TRBV29-1, the J gene TRBJ1-2; TRBD1 matches 9 bases. The V gene end was trimmed by 4 bases and the J gene end by 8 bases; junction bases not matched to a gene: 11. The length of the CDR3 is 14 residues. CDR1 and CDR2 (germline): SQVTM, ANQGSEA. The CDR3 nucleotides are TGCAGCGTTGGGGACAGGGCGAGATTCGGCGGCTACACCTTC. Protein product: CSVGDRARFGGYTF.

This clonotype was observed a few times. This chain links TRBV5-1 with TRBJ1-2; no clear D gene. Trimming left V 1 base short and J 4 bases short, with 14 bases between. Germline-derived CDR1 and CDR2 are SGHRS and YFSETQ. This CDR3 is built from 15 residues. CDR3 in DNA: TGCGCCAGCAGCTTGCTCCCAGGCGGGGTCTATGGCTACACCTTC. This translates into CASSLLPGGVYGYTF.

This clonotype was picked up a small number of times. This chain uses TRBV19 with TRBJ1-3; D unclear. V was cut by 9 bases and J by 1 base, with 10 bases left in between. This CDR3 is 13 amino acids long. Looked up from germline, CDR1 is LNHDA and CDR2 is SQIVND (reference sequence). The CDR3 loop reads CASNRDSGNTIYF. Here the CDR3 DNA reads TGTGCCAGCAATCGCGATTCTGGAAACACCATATATTTT.

The rearrangement links TRBV12-3 or TRBV12-4 to TRBJ2-5; TRBD2 might be the D (5 bases). V was pared by 3 bases and J by 5 bases, with 16 bases between. This CDR3 region has 15 residues. The CDR3 DNA sequence: TGTGCCAGCAGTTTTCTGGCGGGCCGGTCGGAGACCCAGTACTTC. Translating gives CASSFLAGRSETQYF.

This clonotype was counted a few times. This chain joins TRBV4-3 and TRBJ2-3; D is ambiguous. The CDR3 runs to 15 residues. Trimming stripped 0 bases from V and 2 bases from J, with 9 bases between. Germline CDR1 and CDR2: LGHNA and YSLEER. The CDR3 region is CASSQEPGYTDTQYF. The CDR3 bases are TGCGCCAGCAGCCAAGAACCGGGTTACACAGATACGCAGTATTTT.

This chain uses TRBV20-1 with TRBJ1-3; D not certain. The CDR3 has 10 residues. The germline V gene encodes CDR1 DFQATT and CDR2 SNEGSKA (reference sequence). The CDR3 nucleotides read TGCGATGCTCGTAAAAACACCATATATTTT. Protein: CDARKNTIYF.

On this clonotype: Germline and junction disagree at one end, which may indicate a read error. The rearrangement uses TRBV7-7 and TRBJ1-2; perhaps TRBD1 as D (6 bases). The CDR3 has 16 amino acids. Germline loops: CDR1 SSHAT, CDR2 FNYEAQ (reference sequence). In DNA, the CDR3 is TGTGCTAGCAGCTTAGCCCGTGAAGACAGGAACTATGGCTACACCTTC. It translates to CASSLAREDRNYGYTF.

This clonotype has at least ten counts. This chain uses TRBV3-1 with TRBJ1-3; D uncertain. CDR1 LGHDT and CDR2 YNNKEL come from the germline V gene (reference sequence). The CDR3 is 16 residues long. V was trimmed by 0 bases and J by 3 bases, leaving 12 bases between them. CDR3 protein: CASSQDPARSGNTIYF. CDR3 nucleotides: TGTGCCAGCAGCCAAGATCCCGCTAGAAGTGGAAACACCATATATTTT.

This clonotype was observed a handful of times. This chain joins TRBV7-8 and TRBJ2-7; D is uncertain. The CDR3 covers 13 residues. The V end lost 4 bases, the J end lost 5 bases, and 12 bases lay between the germline ends. Looked up from germline, CDR1 is SGHVS and CDR2 is FQNEAQ. CDR3 in amino acids: CASSSFAGDEQYV. The DNA of the CDR3 is TGTGCCAGCAGCTCCTTCGCAGGAGACGAGCAGTACGTC.

This clonotype was seen only a few times. The chain employs TRBV7-9 and TRBJ2-1; D gene ambiguous. This CDR3 comprises 15 residues. CDR1 SEHNR and CDR2 FQNEAQ come from the germline V gene (reference sequence). Trimming cost V 4 bases and J 5 bases, with 15 bases left between them. The CDR3 loop reads CASSSPGAGNNEQFF. The CDR3 DNA is TGTGCCAGCAGCTCCCCAGGTGCAGGCAACAATGAGCAGTTCTTC.

This clonotype turned up a few times. The chain employs TRBV20-1 and TRBJ2-7, with D perhaps matching TRBD1 (5 bases). The germline CDR1 and CDR2 sequences are DFQATT and SNEGSKA (reference sequence). Trimming took 3 bases from V and 1 from J, leaving 13 bases between them. This CDR3 is 14 amino acids long. In DNA, the CDR3 is TGCAGTGCTAGGAATCTACAGGAGTCCTACGAGCAGTACTTC. It encodes CSARNLQESYEQYF.

This clonotype was seen more than once but under ten times. V gene TRBV9 combines with J gene TRBJ2-4; maybe TRBD1 (7 bases). Looked up from germline, CDR1 is SGDLS and CDR2 is YYNGEE. Trimming cost V 7 bases and J 3 bases, with 14 bases left between them. This CDR3 has 14 amino acids. CDR3 DNA: TGTGCCAGCTCGCGGGGACAGAGCAAAAACATTCAGTACTTC. It specifies CASSRGQSKNIQYF.

CDR3 sequence: CASSEPVRGTDTQYF. As DNA, the CDR3 is TGTGCCAGCAGTGAACCCGTCCGGGGGACAGATACGCAGTATTTT. The V call is TRBV2, the J call TRBJ2-3; D perhaps matches TRBD2 (6 bases). Per germline, CDR1 SNHLY and CDR2 FYNNEI. V was trimmed by 2 bases and J by 3 bases, leaving 12 bases between them. The CDR3 contains 15 residues.

The chain combines TRBV4-2 with TRBJ2-1; 11 bases fit TRBD1. The CDR3 length is 16 residues. Germline V gives CDR1 LGHNA, CDR2 YNFKEQ. With 3 bases clipped from V and 5 bases from J, the junction kept 6 bases outside the gene matches. The CDR3 loop is CASSQMGQGDNNEQFF. CDR3 nucleotide sequence: TGTGCCAGCAGCCAGATGGGACAGGGGGATAACAATGAGCAGTTCTTC.